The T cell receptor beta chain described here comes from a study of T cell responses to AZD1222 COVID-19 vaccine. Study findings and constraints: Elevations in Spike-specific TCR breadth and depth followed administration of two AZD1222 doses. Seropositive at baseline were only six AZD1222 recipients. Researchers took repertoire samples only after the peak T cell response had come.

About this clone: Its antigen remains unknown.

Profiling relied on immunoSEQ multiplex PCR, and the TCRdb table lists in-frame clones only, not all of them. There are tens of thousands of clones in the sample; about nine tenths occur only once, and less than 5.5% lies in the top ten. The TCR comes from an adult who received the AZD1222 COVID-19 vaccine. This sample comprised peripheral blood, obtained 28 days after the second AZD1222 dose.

CDR3: CASSINSFSNQPQHF. The CDR3 nucleotides read TGTGCCAGTAGTATTAACAGTTTTAGCAATCAGCCCCAGCATTTT. The chain carries TRBV19 and TRBJ1-5; D is ambiguous. The CDR3 runs 15 residues. V was clipped by 3 bases and J by 0 bases, with 9 bases between them. CDR1 is LNHDA, CDR2 SQIVND, per germline (reference sequence).